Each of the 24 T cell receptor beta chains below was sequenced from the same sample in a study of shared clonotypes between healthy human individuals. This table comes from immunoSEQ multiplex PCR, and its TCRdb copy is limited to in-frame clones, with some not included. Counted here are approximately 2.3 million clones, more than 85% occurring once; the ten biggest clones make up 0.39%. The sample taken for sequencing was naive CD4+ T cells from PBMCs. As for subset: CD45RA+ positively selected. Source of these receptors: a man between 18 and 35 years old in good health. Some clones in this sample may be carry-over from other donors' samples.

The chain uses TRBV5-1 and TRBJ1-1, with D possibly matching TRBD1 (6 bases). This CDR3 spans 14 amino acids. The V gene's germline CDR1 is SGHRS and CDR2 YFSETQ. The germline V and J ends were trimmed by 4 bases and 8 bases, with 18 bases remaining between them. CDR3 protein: CASSAGQSYLEAFF. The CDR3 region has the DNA TGCGCCAGCAGCGCTGGACAGAGCTATCTCGAAGCTTTCTTT.

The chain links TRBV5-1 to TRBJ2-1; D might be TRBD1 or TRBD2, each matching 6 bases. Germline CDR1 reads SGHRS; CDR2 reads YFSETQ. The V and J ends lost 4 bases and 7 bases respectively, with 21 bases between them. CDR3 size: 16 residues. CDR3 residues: CASSVTGAGTANEQFF. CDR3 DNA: TGCGCCAGCAGCGTGACAGGAGCCGGGACTGCAAATGAGCAGTTCTTC.

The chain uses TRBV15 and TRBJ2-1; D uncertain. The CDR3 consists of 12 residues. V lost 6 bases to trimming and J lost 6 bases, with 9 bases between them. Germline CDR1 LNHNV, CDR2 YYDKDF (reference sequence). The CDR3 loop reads CATSAMRNEQFF. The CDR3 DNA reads TGTGCCACCAGTGCCATGCGCAATGAGCAGTTCTTC.

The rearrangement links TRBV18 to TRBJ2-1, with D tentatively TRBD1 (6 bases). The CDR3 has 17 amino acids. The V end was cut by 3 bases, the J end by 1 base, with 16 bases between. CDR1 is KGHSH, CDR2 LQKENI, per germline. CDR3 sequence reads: CASSPYPTGNSYNEQFF. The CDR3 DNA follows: TGTGCCAGCTCACCCTACCCAACAGGGAATTCCTACAATGAGCAGTTCTTC.

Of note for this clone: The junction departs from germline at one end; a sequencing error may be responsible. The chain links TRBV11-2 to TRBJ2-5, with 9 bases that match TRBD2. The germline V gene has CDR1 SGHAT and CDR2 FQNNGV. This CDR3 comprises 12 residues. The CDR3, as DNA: TGTGCCAGCAGCACACCACTTAGCGGGGGAGACTTC. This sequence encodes CASSTPLSGGDF.

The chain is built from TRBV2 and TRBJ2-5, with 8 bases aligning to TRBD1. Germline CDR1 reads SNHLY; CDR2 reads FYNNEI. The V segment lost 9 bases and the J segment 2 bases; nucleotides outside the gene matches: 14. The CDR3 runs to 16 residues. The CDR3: CASKDRGNNVQETQYF. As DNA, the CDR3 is TGTGCCAGTAAAGACAGGGGCAACAACGTGCAAGAGACCCAGTACTTC.

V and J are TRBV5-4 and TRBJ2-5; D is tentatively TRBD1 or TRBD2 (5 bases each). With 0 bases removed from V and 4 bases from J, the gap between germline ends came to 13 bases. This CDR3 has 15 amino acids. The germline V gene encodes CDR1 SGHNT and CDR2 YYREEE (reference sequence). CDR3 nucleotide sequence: TGTGCCAGCAGCTTGGGGGACGTTCGGGGAGAGACCCAGTACTTC. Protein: CASSLGDVRGETQYF.

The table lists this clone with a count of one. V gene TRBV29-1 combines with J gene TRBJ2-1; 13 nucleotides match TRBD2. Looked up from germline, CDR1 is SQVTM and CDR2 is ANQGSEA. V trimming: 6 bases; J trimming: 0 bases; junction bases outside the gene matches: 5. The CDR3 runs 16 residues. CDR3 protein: CSVRGLAGVSYNEQFF. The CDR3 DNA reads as TGCAGCGTCCGTGGACTAGCGGGAGTCTCCTACAATGAGCAGTTCTTC.

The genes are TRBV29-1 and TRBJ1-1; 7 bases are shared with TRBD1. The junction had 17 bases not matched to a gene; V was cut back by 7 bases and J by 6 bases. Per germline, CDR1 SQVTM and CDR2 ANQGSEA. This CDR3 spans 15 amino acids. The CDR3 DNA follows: TGCAGCGGGGATCCGGGACAGCTAAGGGATGCTGAAGCTTTCTTT. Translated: CSGDPGQLRDAEAFF. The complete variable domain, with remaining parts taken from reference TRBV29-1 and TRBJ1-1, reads SAVISQKPSRDICQRGTSLTIQCQVDSQVTMMFWYRQQPGQSLTLIATANQGSEATYESGFVIDKFPISRPNLTFSTLTVSNMSPEDSSIYLCSGDPGQLRDAEAFFGQGTRLTVV.

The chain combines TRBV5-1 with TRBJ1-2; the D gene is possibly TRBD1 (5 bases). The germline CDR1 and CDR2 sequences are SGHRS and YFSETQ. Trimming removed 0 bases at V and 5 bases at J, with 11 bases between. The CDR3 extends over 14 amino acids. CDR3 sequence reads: CASSLEGEGYGYTF. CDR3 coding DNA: TGCGCCAGCAGCTTGGAAGGGGAAGGATATGGCTACACCTTC.

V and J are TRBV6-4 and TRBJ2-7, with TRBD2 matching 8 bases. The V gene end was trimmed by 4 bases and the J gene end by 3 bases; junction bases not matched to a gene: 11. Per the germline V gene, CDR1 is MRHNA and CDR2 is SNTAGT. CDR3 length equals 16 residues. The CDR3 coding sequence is TGTGCCAGCAGTGCCCCGAGGGAGCGGGAGAGCTACGAGCAGTACTTC. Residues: CASSAPRERESYEQYF.

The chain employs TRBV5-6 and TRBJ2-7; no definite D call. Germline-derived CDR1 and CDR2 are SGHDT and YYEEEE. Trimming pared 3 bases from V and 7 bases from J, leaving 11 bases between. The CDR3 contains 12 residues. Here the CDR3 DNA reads TGTGCCAGCAGCTGGGGAAACTTTGAGCAGTACTTC. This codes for CASSWGNFEQYF.

The CDR3: CAWSTTGWYNSPLHF. The CDR3 nucleotides are TGTGCCTGGAGTACAACAGGGTGGTATAATTCACCCCTCCACTTT. This rearrangement joins TRBV30 to TRBJ1-6; weak D call: TRBD1 (6 bases). The germline V and J ends were trimmed by 2 bases and 4 bases, with 12 bases remaining between them. Germline loops: CDR1 GTSNPN, CDR2 SVGIG (reference sequence). There are 15 residues in the CDR3.

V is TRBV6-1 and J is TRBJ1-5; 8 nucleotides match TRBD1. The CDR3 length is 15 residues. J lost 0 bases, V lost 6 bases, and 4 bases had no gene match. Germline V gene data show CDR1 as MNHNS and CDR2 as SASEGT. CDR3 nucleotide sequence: TGTGCCAGCAGCGGGGGACAGGCTAGCAATCAGCCCCAGCATTTT. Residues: CASSGGQASNQPQHF.

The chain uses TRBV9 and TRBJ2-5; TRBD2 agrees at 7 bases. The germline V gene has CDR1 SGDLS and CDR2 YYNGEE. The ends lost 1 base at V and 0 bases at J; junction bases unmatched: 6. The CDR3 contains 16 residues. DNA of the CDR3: TGTGCCAGCAGCGTAATGGGGGGGAAGTACCAAGAGACCCAGTACTTC. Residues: CASSVMGGKYQETQYF.

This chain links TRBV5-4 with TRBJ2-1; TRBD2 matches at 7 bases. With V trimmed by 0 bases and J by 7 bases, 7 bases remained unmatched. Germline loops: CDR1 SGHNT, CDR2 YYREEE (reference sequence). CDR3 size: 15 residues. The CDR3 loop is CASSLDGGTSNEQFF. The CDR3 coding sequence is TGTGCCAGCAGCTTGGACGGGGGGACGAGTAATGAGCAGTTCTTC.

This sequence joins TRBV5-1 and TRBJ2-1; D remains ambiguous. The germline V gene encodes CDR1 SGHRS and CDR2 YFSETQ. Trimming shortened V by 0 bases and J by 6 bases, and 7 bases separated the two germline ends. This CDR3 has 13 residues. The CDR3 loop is CASSLVGTNEQFF. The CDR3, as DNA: TGCGCCAGCAGCTTGGTCGGCACCAATGAGCAGTTCTTC.

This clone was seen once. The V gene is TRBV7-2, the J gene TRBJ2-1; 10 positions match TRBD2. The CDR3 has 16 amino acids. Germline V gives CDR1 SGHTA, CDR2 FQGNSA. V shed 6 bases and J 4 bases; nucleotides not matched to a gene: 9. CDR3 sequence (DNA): TGTGCCAGCAGTCACTACGGGACTAGCGTATACAATGAGCAGTTCTTC. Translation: CASSHYGTSVYNEQFF.

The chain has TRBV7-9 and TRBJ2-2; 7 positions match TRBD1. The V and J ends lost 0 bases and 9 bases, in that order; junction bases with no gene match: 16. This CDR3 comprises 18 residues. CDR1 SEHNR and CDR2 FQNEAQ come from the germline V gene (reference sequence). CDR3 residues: CASSLALLRTGAPRELFF. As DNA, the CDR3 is TGTGCCAGCAGCTTAGCGCTGTTAAGGACAGGCGCCCCACGGGAGCTGTTTTTT. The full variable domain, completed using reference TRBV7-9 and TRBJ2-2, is DTGVSQNPRHKITKRGQNVTFRCDPISEHNRLYWYRQTLGQGPEFLTYFQNEAQLEKSRLLSDRFSAERPKGSFSTLEIQRTEQGDSAMYLCASSLALLRTGAPRELFFGEGSRLTVL.

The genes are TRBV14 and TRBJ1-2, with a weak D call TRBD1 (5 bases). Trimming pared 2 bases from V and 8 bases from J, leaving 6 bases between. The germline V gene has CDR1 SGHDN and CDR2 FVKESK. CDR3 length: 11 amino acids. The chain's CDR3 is CASSQRGGYTF. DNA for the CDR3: TGTGCCAGCAGCCAAAGGGGCGGCTACACCTTC.

In nucleotides, the CDR3 is TGTGCCAGCAGCCCAAACCAGGGAGTCTCTAGGGTTTACTTC. This sequence encodes CASSPNQGVSRVYF. The V gene is TRBV7-9, the J gene TRBJ2-7; the D call may be TRBD1 or TRBD2 (5 bases each). Trimming cost V 5 bases and J 13 bases, with 24 bases left between them. The V gene's germline CDR1 is SEHNR and CDR2 FQNEAQ (reference sequence). The CDR3 is 14 amino acids.

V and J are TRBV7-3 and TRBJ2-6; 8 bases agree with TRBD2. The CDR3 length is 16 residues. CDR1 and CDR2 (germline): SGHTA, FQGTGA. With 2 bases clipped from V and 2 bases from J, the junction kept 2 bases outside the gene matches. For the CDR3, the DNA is TGTGCCAGCAGCTTACCAGCGGGAGCTGGGGCCAACGTCCTGACTTTC. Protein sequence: CASSLPAGAGANVLTF.

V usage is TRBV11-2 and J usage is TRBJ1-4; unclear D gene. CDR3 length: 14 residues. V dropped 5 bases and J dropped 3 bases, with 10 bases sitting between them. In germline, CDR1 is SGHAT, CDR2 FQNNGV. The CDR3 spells CASSRTRSNEKLFF. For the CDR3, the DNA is TGTGCCAGCAGCCGGACCAGATCTAATGAAAAACTGTTTTTT.

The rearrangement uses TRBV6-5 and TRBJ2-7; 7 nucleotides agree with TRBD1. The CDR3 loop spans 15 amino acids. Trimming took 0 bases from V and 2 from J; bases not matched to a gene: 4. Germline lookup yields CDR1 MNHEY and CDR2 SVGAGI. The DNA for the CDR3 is TGTGCCAGCAGTTACTCGATCGGGACAGCCTACGAGCAGTACTTC. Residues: CASSYSIGTAYEQYF.